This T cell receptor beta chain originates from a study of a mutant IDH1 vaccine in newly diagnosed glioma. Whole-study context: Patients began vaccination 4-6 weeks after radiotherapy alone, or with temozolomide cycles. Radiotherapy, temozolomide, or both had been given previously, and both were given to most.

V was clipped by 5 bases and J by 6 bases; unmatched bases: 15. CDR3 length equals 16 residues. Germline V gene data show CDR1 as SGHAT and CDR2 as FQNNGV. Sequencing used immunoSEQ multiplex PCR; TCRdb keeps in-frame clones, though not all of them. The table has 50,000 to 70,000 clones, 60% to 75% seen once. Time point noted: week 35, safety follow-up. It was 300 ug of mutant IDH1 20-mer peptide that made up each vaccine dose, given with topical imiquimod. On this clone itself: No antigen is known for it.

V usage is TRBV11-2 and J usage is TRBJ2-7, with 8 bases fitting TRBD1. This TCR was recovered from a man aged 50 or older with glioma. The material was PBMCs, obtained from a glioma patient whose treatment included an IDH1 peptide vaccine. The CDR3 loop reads CASSPVGGQGSLEQYF. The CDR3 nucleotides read TGTGCCAGCAGCCCCGTGGGAGGACAGGGCTCTCTCGAGCAGTACTTC.